Described below is a single T cell receptor beta chain sequence and its context. This clone was counted a single time. The clone's antigen remains unknown. There are no base qualities to consult, and no much larger clone falls within one base. The record originates from a study of T cell changes during pregnancy in multiple sclerosis (dated by TCRdb to 2018 to 2020). Notes on the research overall: The study examined how the T cell repertoire changed over the course of pregnancy in women with multiple sclerosis.

V lost 5 bases and J lost 1 base, and the count of bases not matched to a germline gene is 8. CDR1 and CDR2 were assigned from the germline V gene as MDHEN and SYDVKM. Reading from cysteine to phenylalanine, the CDR3 counts 16 amino acids. Only the CDR3 part of the read is kept: 48 bases, read in frame from the first base. Library method: the immunoSEQ multiplex PCR assay. Drawn from immuneACCESS, this table holds only the in-frame rearrangements with V and J called that TCRdb kept. Clones are partly lost; checked studies trace under half to an unresolved V gene and leave the rest unexplained. Across this sample there are some 69,000 clones, with roughly 91% seen only once. The top ten constitute 2% to 2.5% of the sample.

The receptor comes from a female donor in good health, enrolled as a control in a pregnancy study. The sequence links TRBV28 to TRBJ1-1, and 9 bases in between align with TRBD1. The sample was peripheral blood, taken in the second trimester of pregnancy. The DNA reads as follows: TGTGCCAGCAGTCCAAGGGACAGGGACTGGAACACTGAAGCTTTCTTT. Its translation reads: CASSPRDRDWNTEAFF.